This T cell receptor beta chain was recovered during a study of metastatic and nonmetastatic thyroid tumors. Study as a whole: Peripheral blood and tumor or nodule samples from malignant and benign thyroid patients were compared. The study's findings and limits: Patients with malignant thyroid tumors reportedly had significantly higher TCR beta diversity than those with benign nodules, in blood and tumor.

Patients had received no treatment of any kind before thyroid surgery. The CDR3 extends over 17 amino acids. V lost 3 bases to trimming and J lost 0 bases; unmatched junction nucleotides: 3. Germline CDR1 and CDR2: MGHRA and YSYEKL. Authors' data handling: Researchers built a distant-metastasis classifier for papillary thyroid cancer that drew on CDR3 differences across clinicopathological groups. Through MiXCR, TCRdb re-clonotyped the PCR reads. The V and J calls shown here were made by TCRdb, not taken from the authors' results. The data hold roughly 16,000 clones, with 15% to 20% observed a single time. Concerning this clone itself: Its matching antigen is unknown.

Sequenced: blood. The chain links TRBV4-1 to TRBJ2-6; 9 nucleotides align to TRBD1. This clonotype originated in a female donor with papillary thyroid cancer or a benign thyroid nodule (not recorded which). Some clones in this sample may be carry-over from other donors' samples. CDR3 in amino acids: CASSHGGQGSGANVLTF. The CDR3, as DNA: TGCGCCAGCAGCCATGGGGGACAGGGCTCTGGGGCCAACGTCCTGACTTTC.